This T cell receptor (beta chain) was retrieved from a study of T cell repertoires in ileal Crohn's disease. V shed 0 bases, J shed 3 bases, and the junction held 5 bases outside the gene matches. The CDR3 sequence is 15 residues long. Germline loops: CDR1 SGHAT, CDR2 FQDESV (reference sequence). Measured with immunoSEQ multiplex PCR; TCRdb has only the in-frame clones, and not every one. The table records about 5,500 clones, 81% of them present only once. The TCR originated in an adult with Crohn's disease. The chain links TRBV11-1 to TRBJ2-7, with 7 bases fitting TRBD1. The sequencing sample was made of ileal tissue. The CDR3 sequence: CASSLALGQVYEQYF. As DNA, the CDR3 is TGTGCCAGCAGCTTAGCTCTAGGACAGGTCTACGAGCAGTACTTC.